A selection of T cell receptor beta chains follows, all from one sample in a study of blood T cell repertoires in COVID-19. Clones were read by immunoSEQ multiplex PCR, and TCRdb kept only the in-frame ones, dropping some. The sample has fewer than 350,000 clones; roughly 90% are singletons. Sequenced sample: PBMCs or T cells enriched from blood (not recorded which). These receptors were obtained from a woman in her 30s who had recovered from COVID-19. The CDR3 runs from the conserved cysteine through the conserved F or W. The D gene is left open where the match is weak. Rows may omit the clone size; those that give it use once, few, many or a size class.

clone_size	d_call	v_call	j_call	cdr3_aa	cdr3_nt
-	-	TRBV27	TRBJ2-7	CASSLGHEQYF	TGTGCCAGCAGTTTAGGGCACGAGCAGTACTTC
-	TRBD2	TRBV4-1	TRBJ2-1	CASSQDLTSERNNEQFF	TGCGCCAGCAGCCAAGATTTGACTAGCGAGAGAAACAATGAGCAGTTCTTC
-	TRBD2	TRBV4-2	TRBJ2-7	CASSQDRLAGLGYEQYF	TGTGCCAGCAGCCAAGATCGTCTAGCGGGACTAGGCTACGAGCAGTACTTC
-	TRBD2	TRBV13	TRBJ2-1	CASSQISGTSPYNEQFF	TGTGCCAGCAGCCAAATATCCGGGACTAGCCCCTACAATGAGCAGTTCTTC
-	-	TRBV10-3	TRBJ1-6	CAISDRGPLNSPLHF	TGTGCCATCAGTGATCGGGGTCCCCTTAATTCACCCCTCCACTTT
-	-	TRBV7-5	TRBJ1-5	CARSLHRGHLNQPQHF	TGTGCCAGAAGCCTACACCGAGGACACCTAAATCAGCCCCAGCATTTT
-	-	TRBV9	TRBJ1-2	CASSGGRNYGYTF	TGTGCCAGCAGCGGGGGGAGGAACTATGGCTACACCTTC
-	TRBD2	TRBV7-2	TRBJ2-7	CASSLVRSGGAYEQYF	TGTGCCAGCAGCTTAGTTCGTAGCGGGGGTGCCTACGAGCAGTACTTC
-	-	TRBV7-9	TRBJ1-2	CASSLSRDYGYTF	TGTGCCAGCAGCTTAAGTCGGGACTATGGCTACACCTTC
once	TRBD2	TRBV11-2	TRBJ2-7	CASSLGPREGLYEQYF	TGTGCCAGCAGCCTAGGACCCCGGGAGGGCCTTTACGAGCAGTACTTC
-	-	TRBV24-1	TRBJ2-3	CATSDLTGLGGLDTQYF	TGTGCCACCAGTGATTTAACTGGACTAGGGGGGTTGGATACGCAGTATTTT
-	-	TRBV6-4	TRBJ2-1	CASDPPATRGNEQFF	TGTGCCAGCGACCCCCCAGCGACCCGCGGCAATGAGCAGTTCTTC
-	TRBD2	TRBV6-1	TRBJ2-3	CASSGYPAGYRTDTQYF	TGTGCCAGCAGTGGGTACCCAGCGGGATATCGCACAGATACGCAGTATTTT
-	-	TRBV14	TRBJ1-3	CASSQDPGLRAGNTIYF	TGTGCCAGCAGCCAAGATCCGGGTCTCAGGGCTGGAAACACCATATATTTT
-	TRBD1	TRBV7-8	TRBJ1-2	CASSSYLGTAYGYTF	TGTGCCAGCAGCTCATACCTCGGGACAGCCTATGGCTACACCTTC
-	-	TRBV27	TRBJ2-7	CASSLGQFGVYEQYF	TGTGCCAGCAGTTTAGGACAGTTTGGGGTTTACGAGCAGTACTTC
-	TRBD1	TRBV19	TRBJ2-7	CASSPGQGINEQYF	TGTGCCAGTAGCCCGGGACAGGGCATCAACGAGCAGTACTTC
-	-	TRBV19	TRBJ1-2	CASSQSAGGRDIYGYTF	TGTGCCAGTAGTCAATCGGCCGGAGGGCGAGATATCTATGGCTACACCTTC
-	TRBD1	TRBV5-1	TRBJ1-2	CASSLTGGNYGYTF	TGCGCCAGCAGCTTAACAGGGGGCAACTATGGCTACACCTTC
-	TRBD2	TRBV9	TRBJ2-1	CASSVWVAGHNEQFF	TGTGCCAGCAGCGTATGGGTAGCGGGCCACAATGAGCAGTTCTTC
-	TRBD2	TRBV6-5	TRBJ2-1	CASHLTSGGFNEQFF	TGTGCCAGCCACCTGACTAGCGGGGGTTTCAATGAGCAGTTCTTC
-	TRBD1	TRBV6-1	TRBJ1-6	CASSDKTGLGNSPLHF	TGTGCCAGCAGTGACAAGACAGGGTTGGGCAATTCACCCCTCCACTTT
-	-	TRBV24-1	TRBJ2-3	CATSDPQVPSTDTQYF	TGTGCCACCAGTGACCCACAGGTACCTAGCACAGATACGCAGTATTTT
-	TRBD2	TRBV5-1	TRBJ2-1	CASSLKGLAGGPSSNEQFF	TGCGCCAGCAGCTTGAAGGGACTAGCGGGAGGACCCTCCTCCAATGAGCAGTTCTTC
once	TRBD2	TRBV19	TRBJ2-2	CASSSSGARGGELFF	TGTGCCAGTAGTTCTAGCGGGGCTAGGGGCGGGGAGCTGTTTTTT
-	TRBD2	TRBV11-2	TRBJ2-3	CASSPEGRGRTDTQYF	TGTGCCAGCAGCCCCGAAGGGAGGGGTAGAACAGATACGCAGTATTTT
-	-	TRBV5-4	TRBJ1-4	CASSFWGGVREKLFF	TGTGCCAGCAGCTTTTGGGGAGGAGTGCGTGAAAAACTGTTTTTT
-	-	TRBV28	TRBJ2-7	CASSLFSGGRLRLWEQYF	TGTGCCAGCAGTTTATTTTCGGGGGGCCGCCTTCGGCTTTGGGAGCAGTACTTC
-	-	TRBV4-1	TRBJ2-2	CASSQVLGGVRGTGELFF	TGCGCCAGCAGCCAAGTCTTAGGGGGGGTCCGTGGAACCGGGGAGCTGTTTTTT
-	TRBD1	TRBV9	TRBJ2-7	CASSVHTGGYEQYF	TGTGCCAGCAGCGTTCATACAGGGGGCTACGAGCAGTACTTC
-	TRBD1	TRBV7-3	TRBJ2-1	CASSLQGYEQFF	TGTGCCAGCAGCCTACAGGGGTATGAGCAGTTCTTC
-	TRBD1	TRBV18	TRBJ2-7	CASSSDRGLYEQYF	TGTGCCAGCTCTTCCGACAGGGGGCTGTACGAGCAGTACTTC
-	TRBD2	TRBV30	TRBJ2-3	CAWSGGGADTQYF	TGTGCCTGGAGCGGCGGGGGGGCGGATACGCAGTATTTT
few	-	TRBV7-6	TRBJ2-7	CASSSASRASDEQYF	TGTGCCAGCAGCTCCGCCTCCAGGGCCTCTGACGAGCAGTACTTC
-	-	TRBV28	TRBJ1-5	CASSLWSGGGNQPQHF	TGTGCCAGCAGTTTATGGTCGGGTGGAGGGAATCAGCCCCAGCATTTT
-	TRBD1	TRBV6-2/TRBV6-3	TRBJ1-2	CASSYSGTGGNYGYTF	TGTGCCAGCAGTTATTCCGGGACAGGGGGCAACTATGGCTACACCTTC
few	-	TRBV27	TRBJ1-1	CASSPRRDTEAFF	TGTGCCAGCAGTCCACGTCGGGACACTGAAGCTTTCTTT
-	-	TRBV2	TRBJ2-7	CASSEVTWGDEQYF	TGTGCCAGCAGTGAGGTTACGTGGGGCGACGAGCAGTACTTC
-	-	TRBV4-1	TRBJ1-5	CASSLPGGGYNQPQHF	TGCGCCAGCAGCCTCCCGGGGGGTGGTTACAATCAGCCCCAGCATTTT
-	-	TRBV11-2	TRBJ2-7	CASSGRQRGGYEQYF	TGTGCCAGCAGCGGAAGACAAAGGGGGGGCTACGAGCAGTACTTC
-	-	TRBV6-5	TRBJ1-1	CASSYGRGRTEAFF	TGTGCCAGCAGTTACGGGAGAGGAAGGACTGAAGCTTTCTTT
-	TRBD1	TRBV4-1	TRBJ1-2	CASSQDPFGQGVIIYGYTF	TGCGCCAGCAGCCAAGATCCCTTCGGGCAGGGGGTGATAATCTATGGCTACACCTTC
-	TRBD2	TRBV7-6	TRBJ2-3	CASSSPGLAGTDTQYF	TGTGCCAGCAGCTCACCGGGACTAGCGGGCACAGATACGCAGTATTTT
-	TRBD2	TRBV18	TRBJ2-3	CASSPLAGLTDTQYF	TGTGCCAGCTCACCACTAGCGGGGCTCACAGATACGCAGTATTTT
-	TRBD1	TRBV18	TRBJ1-1	CASSLQGALLGTEAFF	TGTGCCAGCTCTCTTCAGGGGGCGCTCCTCGGGACTGAAGCTTTCTTT
-	TRBD1	TRBV28	TRBJ1-5	CASTSGQGNYQPQHF	TGTGCCAGCACCTCGGGACAGGGGAATTATCAGCCCCAGCATTTT
-	-	TRBV25-1	TRBJ1-4	CASSEVLVAGSTNEKLFF	TGTGCCAGCAGTGAAGTGTTGGTGGCAGGGTCTACTAATGAAAAACTGTTTTTT
-	-	TRBV29-1	TRBJ1-1	CSVDIEAFF	TGCAGCGTCGACATTGAAGCTTTCTTT
few	-	TRBV19	TRBJ1-5	CAAGGFSNQPQHF	TGTGCCGCGGGAGGTTTTAGCAATCAGCCCCAGCATTTT
-	TRBD2	TRBV9	TRBJ2-3	CASSVNSGSTDTQYF	TGTGCCAGCAGCGTAAATAGCGGGAGCACAGATACGCAGTATTTT
once	-	TRBV7-9	TRBJ2-3	CASSYPGQSTQYF	TGTGCCAGCAGCTACCCCGGACAGTCAACGCAGTATTTT
-	TRBD1	TRBV27	TRBJ1-4	CASSRPEGTADEKLFF	TGTGCCAGCAGTCGGCCCGAGGGGACAGCCGATGAAAAACTGTTTTTT
-	TRBD2	TRBV5-1	TRBJ2-3	CASSFNLAGPTDTQYF	TGCGCCAGCAGCTTTAACTTAGCGGGTCCCACAGATACGCAGTATTTT
-	-	TRBV6-2/TRBV6-3	TRBJ1-2	CASSYLTGDYGYTF	TGTGCCAGCAGTTACCTGACGGGGGACTATGGCTACACCTTC
-	TRBD1	TRBV5-1	TRBJ1-1	CASSLTGGLNTEAFF	TGCGCCAGCAGCTTGACAGGGGGCTTGAACACTGAAGCTTTCTTT
few	-	TRBV19	TRBJ1-3	CASRKDRTPGNTIYF	TGTGCCAGTAGGAAAGACAGGACTCCCGGAAACACCATATATTTT
-	TRBD2	TRBV5-4	TRBJ2-5	CASSFGLAGGEETQYF	TGTGCCAGCAGCTTTGGACTAGCGGGTGGGGAAGAGACCCAGTACTTC
-	TRBD1	TRBV30	TRBJ2-7	CAWSGVPEGAPYEQYF	TGTGCCTGGAGTGGGGTTCCAGAGGGGGCCCCCTACGAGCAGTACTTC
-	-	TRBV27	TRBJ1-3	CASSYNAESGNTIYF	TGTGCCAGCAGTTATAATGCCGAGTCCGGAAACACCATATATTTT